This is a list of T cell receptor beta chains from one sample in a study of blood T cell repertoires in COVID-19. This table comes from immunoSEQ multiplex PCR, and its TCRdb copy is limited to in-frame clones, with some not included. The profile shows 250,000 to 300,000 clones, 90% of them singletons. Sequencing was done on a sample of PBMCs or T cells enriched from blood (not recorded which). These TCRs come from a woman aged 25 to 39 who had recovered from COVID-19. Each CDR3 is given with its conserved first and last residue. D genes are given only for firm matches. Only some rows state a clone size, as once, few, many or a class for expanded clones.

v_call: TRBV6-5; clone_size: .; j_call: TRBJ2-2; d_call: .; cdr3_aa: CASSTLGVAGELFF; cdr3_nt: TGTGCCAGCAGTACCCTCGGAGTGGCCGGGGAGCTGTTTTTT
v_call: TRBV7-2; clone_size: .; j_call: TRBJ2-1; d_call: TRBD2; cdr3_aa: CASSSSGSQQFF; cdr3_nt: TGTGCCAGCAGCTCTAGCGGGAGTCAGCAGTTCTTC
v_call: TRBV28; clone_size: .; j_call: TRBJ1-4; d_call: .; cdr3_aa: CASGWSIEKLFF; cdr3_nt: TGTGCCAGCGGCTGGAGTATTGAAAAACTGTTTTTT
v_call: TRBV1; clone_size: .; j_call: TRBJ1-1; d_call: .; cdr3_aa: CTSSYWTGMNTEAFF; cdr3_nt: TGCACCAGCAGCTATTGGACGGGAATGAACACTGAAGCTTTCTTT
v_call: TRBV9; clone_size: .; j_call: TRBJ1-1; d_call: .; cdr3_aa: CASSPLSDGRNTEAFF; cdr3_nt: TGTGCCAGCAGCCCACTTAGTGATGGGAGGAACACTGAAGCTTTCTTT
v_call: TRBV27; clone_size: .; j_call: TRBJ1-5; d_call: TRBD1; cdr3_aa: CASRRQGGNQPQHF; cdr3_nt: TGTGCCAGCAGACGACAGGGAGGAAATCAGCCCCAGCATTTT
v_call: TRBV19; clone_size: once; j_call: TRBJ2-7; d_call: TRBD1; cdr3_aa: CATQPNDRGHYEQYF; cdr3_nt: TGTGCCACACAGCCAAACGACAGGGGGCATTACGAGCAGTACTTC
v_call: TRBV7-2; clone_size: .; j_call: TRBJ2-7; d_call: TRBD2; cdr3_aa: CASSRSGRSLTYEQYF; cdr3_nt: TGTGCCAGCAGCCGTAGCGGGAGGTCCCTTACCTACGAGCAGTACTTC
v_call: TRBV19; clone_size: .; j_call: TRBJ2-3; d_call: .; cdr3_aa: CASRQGGDTQYF; cdr3_nt: TGTGCCAGTAGACAGGGTGGTGATACGCAGTATTTT
v_call: TRBV25-1; clone_size: .; j_call: TRBJ1-2; d_call: TRBD1; cdr3_aa: CASSEWDSRNYGYTF; cdr3_nt: TGTGCCAGCAGTGAATGGGACAGCCGAAACTATGGCTACACCTTC
v_call: TRBV9; clone_size: once; j_call: TRBJ1-4; d_call: TRBD1; cdr3_aa: CASSGGDRDGEKLFF; cdr3_nt: TGTGCCAGCAGCGGCGGGGACAGGGACGGTGAAAAACTGTTTTTT
v_call: TRBV4-3; clone_size: .; j_call: TRBJ2-6; d_call: .; cdr3_aa: CASSQEGAQGWSGANVLTF; cdr3_nt: TGCGCCAGCAGCCAAGAGGGGGCACAGGGATGGTCTGGGGCCAACGTCCTGACTTTC
v_call: TRBV4-1; clone_size: .; j_call: TRBJ2-5; d_call: .; cdr3_aa: CASSQAPGLRETQYF; cdr3_nt: TGCGCCAGCAGCCAAGCACCAGGGCTTCGTGAGACCCAGTACTTC
v_call: TRBV5-6; clone_size: .; j_call: TRBJ2-7; d_call: .; cdr3_aa: CASSLRRLSPTREQYF; cdr3_nt: TGTGCCAGCAGCTTACGGCGTCTATCTCCGACTCGCGAGCAGTACTTC
v_call: TRBV7-9; clone_size: .; j_call: TRBJ2-1; d_call: .; cdr3_aa: CASSLTGVAYNEQFF; cdr3_nt: TGTGCCAGCAGCTTAACGGGAGTAGCCTACAATGAGCAGTTCTTC
v_call: TRBV2; clone_size: .; j_call: TRBJ2-7; d_call: TRBD2; cdr3_aa: CASTHTSGSSYEQYF; cdr3_nt: TGTGCCAGCACTCATACTAGCGGGAGCTCCTACGAGCAGTACTTC